The 21 T cell receptor beta chains below were found in one sample sequenced in a study of metastatic and nonmetastatic thyroid tumors. All patients reached thyroid surgery having received no treatment beforehand. Via MiXCR, TCRdb re-called the PCR reads. The sample lists about 70,000 clones, roughly 18% occurring once. Source material: blood. Receptors originate from a female donor with papillary thyroid cancer or a benign thyroid nodule (not recorded which). Some clones in this sample may be carry-over from other donors' samples.

This clone was counted ten times or more. The chain is built from TRBV6-4 and TRBJ1-1; the match to TRBD1 covers 9 bases. V shed 6 bases, J shed 5 bases, and the junction held 7 bases outside the gene matches. This CDR3 is 14 amino acids long. From germline, CDR1 is MRHNA and CDR2 SNTAGT. The CDR3 nucleotides read TGTGCCAGCAGCGAACAGGGGGCGCAGACTGAAGCTTTCTTT. Its protein product is CASSEQGAQTEAFF.

This clone occurred many times. Possible read error: a much larger clone is one base away. This CDR3 is also generated by other DNA sequences in the sample. V usage is TRBV19 and J usage is TRBJ2-3; no firm D call. Germline assignment: CDR1 LNHDA and CDR2 SQIVND (reference sequence). This CDR3 spans 12 amino acids. Between the trimmed V and J ends, which lost 9 bases and 2 bases, there was a span of 9 bases. For the CDR3, the DNA is TGTGCCAGCAGTCTTAACACAGATACGCAGTATTTT. It encodes CASSLNTDTQYF.

This clone was seen ten or more times. The chain recombines TRBV19 with TRBJ2-5, with TRBD1 matching 12 bases. Germline-derived CDR1 and CDR2 are LNHDA and SQIVND (reference sequence). V gave up 6 bases and J gave up 5 bases; unmatched junction bases: 4. The CDR3 loop spans 14 amino acids. DNA for the CDR3: TGTGCCAGTAGCCGGGGACAGGGGGCTGAGACCCAGTACTTC. It specifies CASSRGQGAETQYF.

This chain joins TRBV7-2 and TRBJ2-2; TRBD1 or TRBD2 may be the D gene (5 bases each). This CDR3 region has 16 residues. The germline V gene encodes CDR1 SGHTA and CDR2 FQGNSA. Trimming took off 3 bases at V and 4 bases at J, with 15 bases between the two ends. The CDR3 loop is CASSLARGVGTGELFF. CDR3 bases: TGTGCCAGCAGCTTGGCGAGGGGAGTGGGCACCGGGGAGCTGTTTTTT.

This clone was counted between two and nine times. The same CDR3 arises from other DNA sequences in this sample as well. The chain uses TRBV12-3 or TRBV12-4 and TRBJ2-2; D is perhaps TRBD1 or TRBD2 (5 bases each). The CDR3 is 17 residues long. Trimming left V 8 bases short and J 1 base short, with 20 bases between. The CDR3 DNA is TGTGCCAGCGGTACAGGTTTTTATCGGGAGAACACCGGGGAGCTGTTTTTT. Translated: CASGTGFYRENTGELFF.

V gene TRBV18 combines with J gene TRBJ2-7; 9 nucleotides align to TRBD1. V dropped 5 bases and J dropped 5; count of bases not matched to a gene: 10. CDR1 and CDR2 (germline): KGHSH, LQKENI. The CDR3 is 15 residues long. For the CDR3, the DNA is TGTGCCAGCTCATCTCGAAGGACAGGGGAAAACGAGCAGTACTTC. It encodes CASSSRRTGENEQYF.

This clone was counted at least ten times. This chain joins TRBV2 and TRBJ1-2, with D perhaps TRBD1 (6 bases). Germline CDR1 SNHLY, CDR2 FYNNEI. This CDR3 spans 13 amino acids. V lost 4 bases, J lost 7 bases, and 13 bases lay in between. CDR3 protein: CASSGGQGFGYTF. DNA for the CDR3: TGTGCCAGCAGTGGGGGGCAGGGTTTTGGCTACACCTTC.

This clone was seen a few times. The chain is built from TRBV19 and TRBJ2-2; D not certain. V lost 6 bases, J lost 5 bases, and 13 bases lay in between. The CDR3 extends over 14 amino acids. Germline lookup yields CDR1 LNHDA and CDR2 SQIVND (reference sequence). This chain's CDR3 is CASRMDGSTGELFF. The CDR3 nucleotides are TGTGCCAGTAGGATGGACGGGTCAACCGGGGAGCTGTTTTTT.

This clone has just one count. The chain employs TRBV7-2 and TRBJ2-3; 8 positions agree with TRBD2. V shed 7 bases, J shed 5 bases, and the junction held 8 bases outside the gene matches. The germline V gene has CDR1 SGHTA and CDR2 FQGNSA. The CDR3 loop spans 14 amino acids. CDR3 amino acids: CASTVAGPGDTQYF. The CDR3 nucleotides are TGTGCCAGCACCGTAGCGGGGCCGGGAGATACGCAGTATTTT.

About this clone: A single base separates this from a much larger clone, so it may be a read error. The chain is built from TRBV7-2 and TRBJ2-5, with D maybe TRBD1 (5 bases). Germline assignment: CDR1 SGHTA and CDR2 FQGNSA. The CDR3 extends over 13 amino acids. V was pared by 1 base and J by 4 bases, with 7 bases between. CDR3 sequence reads: CASSLGGRETQYF. CDR3 coding DNA: TGTGCCAGCAGCTTAGGGGGCCGAGAGACCCAGTACTTC.

The sample holds a few counts of this clone. A read error may be the cause here, since a much bigger clone is one base away. V and J are TRBV7-3 and TRBJ1-1; the D gene is possibly TRBD1 (5 bases). Germline-derived CDR1 and CDR2 are SGHTA and FQGTGA. This CDR3 region has 13 residues. V lost 5 bases to trimming and J lost 2 bases, with 9 bases between them. CDR3 in amino acids: CASSKDNNTEAFF. The CDR3, as DNA: TGTGCCAGCAGCAAGGACAACAACACTGAAGCTTTCTTT.

This clone showed up many times. The chain joins TRBV10-1 to TRBJ2-1; 7 nucleotides match TRBD2. Trimming took 6 bases from V and 8 from J; bases not matched to a gene: 4. The CDR3 runs 12 residues. Germline lookup yields CDR1 WNHNN and CDR2 SYGVQD (reference sequence). CDR3 DNA sequence: TGCGCCAGCAGCACTCGGGGGGATGAGCAGTTCTTC. Residues: CASSTRGDEQFF.

The rearrangement links TRBV19 to TRBJ2-2; 11 bases fit TRBD2. From germline, CDR1 is LNHDA and CDR2 SQIVND (reference sequence). V was clipped by 6 bases and J by 0 bases; unmatched bases: 6. The CDR3 runs 17 residues. CDR3 in amino acids: CASRRLAGYTNTGELFF. The CDR3 DNA reads TGTGCCAGTAGGAGACTAGCGGGATACACGAACACCGGGGAGCTGTTTTTT.

This clone was observed many times. The CDR3 loop reads CSALTSGGTDTQYF. CDR3 sequence (DNA): TGCAGTGCTTTGACTAGCGGGGGGACAGATACGCAGTATTTT. The V call is TRBV20-1, the J call TRBJ2-3; 13 nucleotides line up with TRBD2. Germline lookup yields CDR1 DFQATT and CDR2 SNEGSKA (reference sequence). The junction had 2 bases not matched to a gene; V was cut back by 5 bases and J by 3 bases. This CDR3 spans 14 amino acids.

This clone was seen many times. The chain has TRBV9 and TRBJ2-6; D tentatively reads TRBD1 or TRBD2 (5 bases each). Germline CDR1 reads SGDLS; CDR2 reads YYNGEE. This CDR3 has 16 amino acids. Deletions cut 2 bases from V and 0 bases from J, with 9 bases between. CDR3 coding DNA: TGTGCCAGCAGCGTGGGACCGAGCTCTGGGGCCAACGTCCTGACTTTC. Translating it yields CASSVGPSSGANVLTF. The complete variable domain, with remaining parts taken from reference TRBV9 and TRBJ2-6, reads DSGVTQTPKHLITATGQRVTLRCSPRSGDLSVYWYQQSLDQGLQFLIQYYNGEERAKGNILERFSAQQFPDLHSELNLSSLELGDSALYFCASSVGPSSGANVLTFGAGSRLTVL.

The V gene is TRBV24-1, the J gene TRBJ2-3, with TRBD2 matching over 7 bases. Germline CDR1 reads KGHDR; CDR2 reads SFDVKD. With 2 bases clipped from V and 1 base from J, the junction kept 5 bases outside the gene matches. The CDR3 covers 16 residues. CDR3 DNA: TGTGCCACCAGTGATTCCCGGGGGGTTGGCACAGATACGCAGTATTTT. Its protein product is CATSDSRGVGTDTQYF.

This clone showed up many times. Here the CDR3 DNA reads TGTGCCAGCAGTCCTCCGACAGGGACGAACACTGAAGCTTTCTTT. It encodes CASSPPTGTNTEAFF. The chain recombines TRBV12-3 or TRBV12-4 with TRBJ1-1; 7 nucleotides line up with TRBD1. This CDR3 region has 15 residues. The V gene end was trimmed by 5 bases and the J gene end by 1 base; junction bases not matched to a gene: 7.

V gene TRBV5-1 combines with J gene TRBJ2-7, with a tentative D call TRBD1 (5 bases). With 2 bases removed from V and 3 bases from J, the gap between germline ends came to 6 bases. The CDR3 consists of 12 residues. Germline CDR1 reads SGHRS; CDR2 reads YFSETQ. CDR3 nucleotides: TGCGCCAGCAGCTTTGACAGCTACGAGCAGTACTTC. Its translation is CASSFDSYEQYF.

The J gene is TRBJ1-2, the V gene TRBV12-3 or TRBV12-4; 7 bases agree with TRBD1. The CDR3 length is 13 residues. V lost 5 bases, J lost 6 bases, and 6 bases stayed unmatched. The CDR3 is CASSTGQWDGYTF. CDR3 DNA: TGTGCCAGCAGTACGGGACAGTGGGATGGCTACACCTTC.

This clone was seen more than once but under ten times. J is TRBJ1-2 and V is TRBV6-1; TRBD1 matches 7 bases. The V gene's germline CDR1 is MNHNS and CDR2 SASEGT. This CDR3 is built from 13 residues. Losses at the gene ends were 5 bases for V and 8 bases for J; bases not matched to a gene: 8. CDR3 protein: CASSLGQQGGYTF. CDR3 coding DNA: TGTGCCAGCAGTCTGGGACAGCAGGGGGGCTACACCTTC.

The CDR3 nucleotides read TGTGCCAGCAGTCCCGGACTATTCGGGCGCAATGAGCAGTTCTTC. It specifies CASSPGLFGRNEQFF. V gene TRBV12-3 or TRBV12-4 combines with J gene TRBJ2-1; weak D call: TRBD2 (6 bases). The CDR3 runs 15 residues. Trimming left V 5 bases short and J 6 bases short, with 17 bases between.